The next 10 T cell receptor beta chains were all read from a single sample in a study of T cell responses to AZD1222 COVID-19 vaccine. Produced via immunoSEQ multiplex PCR; TCRdb's table is partial and in-frame only. The table shows roughly 120,000 clones, with more than 65% occurring only once. Sequencing was performed on peripheral blood, taken on day 0 of AZD1222 vaccination. Every receptor here comes from an adult in good health.

The CDR3 DNA is TGTGCCAGCAGTGACCAGTATAGCAATCAGCCCCAGCATTTT. It yields the protein CASSDQYSNQPQHF. V usage is TRBV6-4 and J usage is TRBJ1-5; D is uncertain. There are 14 residues in the CDR3. The germline V gene encodes CDR1 MRHNA and CDR2 SNTAGT. V was pared by 2 bases and J by 0 bases, with 5 bases between.

The chain has TRBV2 and TRBJ2-2; D remains unclear. V was pared by 5 bases and J by 1 base, with 11 bases between. Germline V gene lookup returns CDR1 SNHLY and CDR2 FYNNEI. The CDR3 spans 15 residues. Here the CDR3 reads CASSRTVVNTGELFF. The CDR3 DNA is TGTGCCAGCAGTCGAACAGTAGTGAACACCGGGGAGCTGTTTTTT.

The rearrangement links TRBV28 to TRBJ2-7; D is unclear. With 5 bases removed from V and 0 bases from J, the gap between germline ends came to 20 bases. The length of the CDR3 is 17 residues. Germline V gives CDR1 MDHEN, CDR2 SYDVKM. CDR3 sequence reads: CASSPIGRAASSYEQYF. In DNA form, the CDR3 reads TGTGCCAGCAGTCCGATTGGGCGCGCGGCGTCCTCCTACGAGCAGTACTTC.

V and J are TRBV6-5 and TRBJ2-1; the D gene is possibly TRBD2 (5 bases). The germline V gene has CDR1 MNHEY and CDR2 SVGAGI. The germline V and J ends were trimmed by 5 bases and 8 bases, with 16 bases remaining between them. The CDR3 is made up of 14 amino acids. CDR3 DNA sequence: TGTGCCAGCAGTCCTCGACTGAAAGCGGATGAGCAGTTCTTC. Protein: CASSPRLKADEQFF.

The rearrangement links TRBV6-6 to TRBJ1-3; D not certain. Between the trimmed V and J ends, which lost 3 bases and 0 bases, there was a span of 9 bases. This CDR3 has 15 amino acids. CDR1 is MNHNY and CDR2 is SVGAGI in the germline V gene (reference sequence). DNA for the CDR3: TGTGCCAGCAGTTATGGGCTGAGCTCTGGAAACACCATATATTTT. The encoded protein is CASSYGLSSGNTIYF.

As to this clone: At one boundary the junction diverges from the germline segment, which might be a read error. This chain connects TRBV7-7 to TRBJ2-5; 7 bases map to TRBD1. The CDR3 is 15 amino acids. The germline gives CDR1 SSHAT, CDR2 FNYEAQ (reference sequence). Here the CDR3 reads CASSRGQVNQETQYF. CDR3 DNA sequence: TGTGCTAGCAGTCGCGGACAGGTCAACCAAGAGACCCAGTACTTC.

This chain uses TRBV30 with TRBJ1-1; D remains ambiguous. Germline loops: CDR1 GTSNPN, CDR2 SVGIG (reference sequence). The V and J ends lost 2 bases and 1 base respectively, with 8 bases between them. The CDR3 spans 13 residues. This CDR3 is CAWSSSPNTEAFF. DNA of the CDR3: TGTGCCTGGAGTAGTAGTCCGAACACTGAAGCTTTCTTT.

The gene calls are TRBV19 and TRBJ2-3; D might be TRBD2 (6 bases). From germline, CDR1 is LNHDA and CDR2 SQIVND (reference sequence). There are 14 residues in the CDR3. Trimming took 5 bases from V and 4 from J, leaving 13 bases between them. CDR3 protein: CASSPQTSSDTQYF. The CDR3 DNA reads TGTGCCAGTAGTCCTCAGACTAGTTCAGATACGCAGTATTTT.

The genes are TRBV9 and TRBJ2-1, with 9 bases aligning to TRBD2. The CDR3 has 16 amino acids. Germline CDR1 reads SGDLS; CDR2 reads YYNGEE. Unmatched junction bases numbered 2, after V lost 1 base and J lost 0 bases. The chain's CDR3 is CASSVLAGSSYNEQFF. The CDR3 region has the DNA TGTGCCAGCAGCGTACTAGCGGGGAGCTCCTACAATGAGCAGTTCTTC.

This rearrangement joins TRBV6-6 to TRBJ2-5; D is unclear. The V gene lost 2 bases and the J gene lost 5 bases, with 9 bases spanning the gap. Germline CDR1 is MNHNY and CDR2 is SVGAGI (reference sequence). There are 13 residues in the CDR3. CDR3 in DNA: TGTGCCAGCAGTTACCCGAGCGCGGAGACCCAGTACTTC. Its translation: CASSYPSAETQYF.